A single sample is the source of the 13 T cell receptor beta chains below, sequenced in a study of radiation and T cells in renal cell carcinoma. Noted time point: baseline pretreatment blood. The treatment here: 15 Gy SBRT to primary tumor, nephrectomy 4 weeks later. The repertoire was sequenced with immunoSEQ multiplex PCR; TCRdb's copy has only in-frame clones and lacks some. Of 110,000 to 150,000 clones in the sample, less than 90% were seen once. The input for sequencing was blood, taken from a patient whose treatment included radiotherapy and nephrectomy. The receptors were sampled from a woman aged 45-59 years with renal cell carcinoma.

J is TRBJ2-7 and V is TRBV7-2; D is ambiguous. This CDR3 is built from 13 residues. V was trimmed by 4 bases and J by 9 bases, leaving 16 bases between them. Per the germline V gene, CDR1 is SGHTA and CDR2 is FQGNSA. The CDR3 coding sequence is TGTGCCAGCAGCTGGGCCGTAAGTGGTGCGCAGTACTTC. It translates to CASSWAVSGAQYF.

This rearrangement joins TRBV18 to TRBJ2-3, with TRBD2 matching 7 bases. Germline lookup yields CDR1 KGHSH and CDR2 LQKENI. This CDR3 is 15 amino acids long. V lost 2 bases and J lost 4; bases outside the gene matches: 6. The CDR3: CASSPAGVSADTQYF. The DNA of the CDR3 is TGTGCCAGCTCACCAGCGGGAGTATCGGCAGATACGCAGTATTTT.

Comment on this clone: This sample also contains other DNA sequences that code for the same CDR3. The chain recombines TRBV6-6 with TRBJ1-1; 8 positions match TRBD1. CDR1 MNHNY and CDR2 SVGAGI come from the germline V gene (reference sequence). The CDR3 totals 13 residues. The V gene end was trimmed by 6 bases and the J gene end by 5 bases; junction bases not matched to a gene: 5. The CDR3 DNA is TGTGCCAGCAGCCTGACAGGGGATACTGAAGCTTTCTTT. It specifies CASSLTGDTEAFF.

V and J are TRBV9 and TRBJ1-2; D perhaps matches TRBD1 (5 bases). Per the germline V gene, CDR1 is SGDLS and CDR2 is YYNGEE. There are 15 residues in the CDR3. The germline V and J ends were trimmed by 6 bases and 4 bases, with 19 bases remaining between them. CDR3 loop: CASTLGTGGGYGYTF. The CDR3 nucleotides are TGTGCCAGCACCCTCGGGACGGGGGGAGGCTATGGCTACACCTTC.

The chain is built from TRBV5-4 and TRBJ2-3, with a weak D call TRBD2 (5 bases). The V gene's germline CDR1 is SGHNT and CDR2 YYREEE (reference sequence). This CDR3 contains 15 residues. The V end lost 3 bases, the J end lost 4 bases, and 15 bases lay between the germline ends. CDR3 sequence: CASSSGSRSADTQYF. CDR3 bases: TGTGCCAGCAGCTCGGGATCCCGGAGTGCAGATACGCAGTATTTT.

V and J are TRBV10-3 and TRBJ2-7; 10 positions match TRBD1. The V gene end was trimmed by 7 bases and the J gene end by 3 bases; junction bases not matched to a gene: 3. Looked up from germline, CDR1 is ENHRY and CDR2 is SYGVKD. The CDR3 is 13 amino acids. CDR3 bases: TGTGCCATCAACCGGGACAGGGGCTACGAGCAGTACTTC. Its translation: CAINRDRGYEQYF.

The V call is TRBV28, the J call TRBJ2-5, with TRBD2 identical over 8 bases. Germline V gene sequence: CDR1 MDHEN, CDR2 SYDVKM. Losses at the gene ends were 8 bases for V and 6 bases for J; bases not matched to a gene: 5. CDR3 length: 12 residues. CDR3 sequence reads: CASGIAGKTQYF. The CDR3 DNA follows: TGTGCCAGCGGAATAGCGGGGAAGACCCAGTACTTC.

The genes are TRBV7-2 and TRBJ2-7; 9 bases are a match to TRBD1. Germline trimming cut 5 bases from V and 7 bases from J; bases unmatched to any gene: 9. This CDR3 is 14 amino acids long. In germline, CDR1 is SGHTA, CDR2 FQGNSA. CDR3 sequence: CASSPGQGGREQYF. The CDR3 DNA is TGTGCCAGCAGCCCGGGACAGGGTGGGAGGGAGCAGTACTTC.

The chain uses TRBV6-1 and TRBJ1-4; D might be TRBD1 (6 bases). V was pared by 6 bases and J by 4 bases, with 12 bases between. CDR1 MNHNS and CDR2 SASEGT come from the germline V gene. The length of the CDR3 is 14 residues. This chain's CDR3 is CASSRRGFNEKLFF. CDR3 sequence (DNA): TGTGCCAGCAGCCGAAGGGGGTTTAATGAAAAACTGTTTTTT.

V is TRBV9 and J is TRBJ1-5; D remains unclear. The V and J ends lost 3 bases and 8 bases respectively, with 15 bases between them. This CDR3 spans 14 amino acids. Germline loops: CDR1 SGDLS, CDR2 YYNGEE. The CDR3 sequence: CASSGPPGIEPQHF. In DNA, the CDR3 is TGTGCCAGCAGCGGGCCTCCGGGGATAGAGCCCCAGCATTTT.

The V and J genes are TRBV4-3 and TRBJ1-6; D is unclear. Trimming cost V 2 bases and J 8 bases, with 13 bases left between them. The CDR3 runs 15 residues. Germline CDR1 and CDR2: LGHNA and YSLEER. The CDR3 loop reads CASSQTPEWYSPLHF. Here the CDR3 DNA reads TGCGCCAGCAGCCAAACCCCGGAATGGTATTCACCCCTCCACTTT.

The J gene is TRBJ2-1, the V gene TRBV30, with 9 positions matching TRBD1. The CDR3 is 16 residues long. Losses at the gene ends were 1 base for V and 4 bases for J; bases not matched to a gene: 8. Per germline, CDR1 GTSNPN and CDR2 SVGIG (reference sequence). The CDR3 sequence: CAWSGEQGAMYNEQFF. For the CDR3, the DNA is TGTGCCTGGAGTGGGGAACAGGGGGCGATGTACAATGAGCAGTTCTTC.

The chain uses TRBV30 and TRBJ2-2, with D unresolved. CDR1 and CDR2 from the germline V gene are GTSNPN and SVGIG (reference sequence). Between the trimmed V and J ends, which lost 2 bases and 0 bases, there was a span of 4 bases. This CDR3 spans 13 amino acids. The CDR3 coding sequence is TGTGCCTGGAGTCCCGCGAACACCGGGGAGCTGTTTTTT. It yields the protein CAWSPANTGELFF.